One sample yielded the 20 T cell receptor beta chains listed below, sequenced in a study of OX40 agonist ivuxolimab in advanced cancers. Only in-frame clones appear in the TCRdb table, and some are missing; sequencing was by immunoSEQ multiplex PCR. The sample yields just under 60,000 clones, over 80% seen once. The input for sequencing was CD4+ or CD8+ T cells sorted from blood, taken in a trial of the OX40 agonist ivuxolimab. The receptors were gathered from an adult with an advanced solid tumor such as melanoma, head and neck, liver or kidney cancer.

J is TRBJ2-5 and V is TRBV15, with TRBD2 identical over 14 bases. The CDR3 runs 20 residues. Unmatched junction bases numbered 10, after V lost 0 bases and J lost 1 base. Germline loops: CDR1 LNHNV, CDR2 YYDKDF (reference sequence). CDR3 DNA: TGTGCCACCAGCAGAGATCTGGGACTAGCGGGAGAGGTGGGCCAAGAGACCCAGTACTTC. It is translated as CATSRDLGLAGEVGQETQYF.

The chain recombines TRBV11-2 with TRBJ2-1; TRBD1 might be the D (6 bases). CDR1 and CDR2 from the germline V gene are SGHAT and FQNNGV. The CDR3 extends over 14 amino acids. V was clipped by 1 base and J by 10 bases, with 14 bases between them. Here the CDR3 DNA reads TGTGCCAGCAGCTTAGTGGCAGGGGCTGGGGAGCAGTTCTTC. The encoded protein is CASSLVAGAGEQFF.

The genes are TRBV5-4 and TRBJ2-2; no reliable D call. V was clipped by 4 bases and J by 7 bases, with 11 bases between them. The CDR3 totals 13 residues. Germline-derived CDR1 and CDR2 are SGHNT and YYREEE (reference sequence). In DNA form, the CDR3 reads TGTGCCAGCAGCACCCCGGGCCGCGGGGAGCTGTTTTTT. Translation: CASSTPGRGELFF.

By frequency in the sample, this clone is medium-sized. The chain recombines TRBV5-1 with TRBJ2-5, with D hard to call. The V end was cut by 0 bases, the J end by 2 bases, with 8 bases between. CDR1 and CDR2 from the germline V gene are SGHRS and YFSETQ. CDR3 length equals 14 residues. CDR3 sequence: CASSLEGIQETQYF. In nucleotides, the CDR3 is TGCGCCAGCAGCTTGGAAGGGATACAAGAGACCCAGTACTTC.

The chain combines TRBV6-1 with TRBJ1-1; the D gene is possibly TRBD1 (5 bases). The CDR3 totals 14 residues. Germline V gene data show CDR1 as MNHNS and CDR2 as SASEGT. The V gene lost 2 bases and the J gene lost 6 bases, with 13 bases spanning the gap. DNA of the CDR3: TGTGCCAGCAGTGAAAGGGGCCCCAGATCTGAAGCTTTCTTT. It translates to CASSERGPRSEAFF.

This clone was found once. The chain links TRBV9 to TRBJ2-3, with 12 bases aligning to TRBD2. The CDR3 contains 17 residues. Germline CDR1 and CDR2: SGDLS and YYNGEE. V lost 4 bases and J lost 3; bases outside the gene matches: 9. This chain's CDR3 is CASSPRLAGVGTDTQYF. CDR3 DNA sequence: TGTGCCAGCAGCCCCCGACTAGCGGGAGTGGGGACAGATACGCAGTATTTT.

The chain uses TRBV13 and TRBJ2-7; 7 nucleotides agree with TRBD2. The CDR3 is 15 residues long. Germline CDR1 reads PRHDT; CDR2 reads FYEKMQ (reference sequence). V shed 3 bases, J shed 1 base, and the junction held 6 bases outside the gene matches. CDR3 amino acids: CASSFKTSESYEQYF. Written as DNA, the CDR3 is TGTGCCAGCAGCTTTAAAACTAGCGAGTCCTACGAGCAGTACTTC. Filled out from reference TRBV13 and TRBJ2-7, the complete variable domain reads AAGVIQSPRHLIKEKRETATLKCYPIPRHDTVYWYQQGPGQDPQFLISFYEKMQSDKGSIPDRFSAQQFSDYHSELNMSSLELGDSALYFCASSFKTSESYEQYFGPGTRLTVT.

The CDR3 region is CASSLVQGPETQYF. The DNA for the CDR3 is TGTGCCAGCAGTTTAGTACAGGGCCCAGAGACCCAGTACTTC. The chain employs TRBV28 and TRBJ2-5; D is perhaps TRBD1 (6 bases). Germline V gene lookup returns CDR1 MDHEN and CDR2 SYDVKM. There are 14 residues in the CDR3. Trimming left V 2 bases short and J 4 bases short, with 11 bases between.

The J gene is TRBJ2-3, the V gene TRBV2, with D possibly being TRBD2 (5 bases). CDR1 is SNHLY and CDR2 is FYNNEI in the germline V gene. V was pared by 7 bases and J by 1 base, with 18 bases between. The length of the CDR3 is 16 residues. CDR3 DNA sequence: TGTGCCAGCACACCTACGGGGTCGATTGGCACAGATACGCAGTATTTT. This translates into CASTPTGSIGTDTQYF.

This chain connects TRBV19 to TRBJ2-2; TRBD2 aligns across 9 bases. Germline V lookup: CDR1 LNHDA, CDR2 SQIVND (reference sequence). Trimming at V came to 1 base and at J to 0 bases, leaving 6 bases not matched to a gene. The CDR3 runs 18 residues. The CDR3 region is CASSIGPPSGTNTGELFF. For the CDR3, the DNA is TGTGCCAGTAGTATAGGCCCCCCTAGCGGGACGAACACCGGGGAGCTGTTTTTT.

The rearrangement links TRBV28 to TRBJ2-5; 9 nucleotides align to TRBD2. The CDR3 has 17 residues. Germline V lookup: CDR1 MDHEN, CDR2 SYDVKM. V was clipped by 6 bases and J by 4 bases; unmatched bases: 15. This chain's CDR3 is CASSPFRASGNGETQYF. The DNA of the CDR3 is TGTGCCAGCAGCCCGTTTAGGGCTAGCGGGAATGGAGAGACCCAGTACTTC. Full variable domain (missing parts from reference TRBV28 and TRBJ2-5): DVKVTQSSRYLVKRTGEKVFLECVQDMDHENMFWYRQDPGLGLRLIYFSYDVKMKEKGDIPEGYSVSREKKERFSLILESASTNQTSMYLCASSPFRASGNGETQYFGPGTRLLVL.

The rearrangement links TRBV7-8 to TRBJ2-7; no definite D call. This CDR3 region has 15 residues. Germline CDR1 and CDR2: SGHVS and FQNEAQ. Trimming shortened V by 5 bases and J by 5 bases, and 19 bases separated the two germline ends. This CDR3 reads CASSIPPGPGHEQYF. The DNA for the CDR3 is TGTGCCAGCAGCATACCTCCAGGTCCTGGCCACGAGCAGTACTTC.

This chain uses TRBV4-3 with TRBJ2-2, with a possible D match to TRBD2 (5 bases). The CDR3 has 16 amino acids. Trimming cost V 1 base and J 1 base, with 10 bases left between them. The germline CDR1 and CDR2 sequences are LGHNA and YSLEER. The DNA for the CDR3 is TGCGCCAGCAGCCAAGGAACTAGTGGGAACACCGGGGAGCTGTTTTTT. As protein: CASSQGTSGNTGELFF.

This clone occurred a few times. The chain employs TRBV4-3 and TRBJ1-1, with D perhaps TRBD1 (5 bases). The germline V gene has CDR1 LGHNA and CDR2 YSLEER. The CDR3 totals 14 residues. V gave up 0 bases and J gave up 4 bases, with 9 bases separating them. CDR3 DNA sequence: TGCGCCAGCAGCCAAGATGTTGGGGGCACTGAAGCTTTCTTT. Its translation is CASSQDVGGTEAFF.

The V gene is TRBV7-8, the J gene TRBJ2-3, with D possibly TRBD2 on 6 matching bases. The CDR3 extends over 17 amino acids. With 0 bases removed from V and 7 bases from J, the gap between germline ends came to 20 bases. Germline V gives CDR1 SGHVS, CDR2 FQNEAQ. In DNA, the CDR3 is TGTGCCAGCAGCTTAGCGCTAGCGACAGTCCGTTTATATACGCAGTATTTT. Protein product: CASSLALATVRLYTQYF.

V and J are TRBV19 and TRBJ2-7; D is perhaps TRBD1 or TRBD2 (5 bases each). The V gene's germline CDR1 is LNHDA and CDR2 SQIVND (reference sequence). The CDR3 length is 15 residues. Trimming stripped 2 bases from V and 1 base from J, with 12 bases between. CDR3 DNA sequence: TGTGCCAGTAGTATAAGGGGAGACTTTTCCTACGAGCAGTACTTC. This encodes CASSIRGDFSYEQYF.

The genes are TRBV28 and TRBJ1-3; D is undetermined. The germline gives CDR1 MDHEN, CDR2 SYDVKM. The CDR3 is 13 amino acids. V shed 4 bases and J shed 4 bases, with 8 bases lying between them. DNA for the CDR3: TGTGCCAGCAGTTGGTATGCAGGAAACACCATATATTTT. Residues: CASSWYAGNTIYF.

The table lists this clone with a count of one. The chain has TRBV7-9 and TRBJ2-3; D unresolved. V dropped 1 base and J dropped 2 bases, with 13 bases sitting between them. CDR3 length: 16 residues. Germline lookup yields CDR1 SEHNR and CDR2 FQNEAQ (reference sequence). CDR3 sequence (DNA): TGTGCCAGCAGCTTAGGGGTTGGAGATTTCACAGATACGCAGTATTTT. It specifies CASSLGVGDFTDTQYF.

The V and J genes are TRBV30 and TRBJ2-1; TRBD2 matches 10 bases. This CDR3 contains 14 residues. The germline gives CDR1 GTSNPN, CDR2 SVGIG (reference sequence). After removal of 3 bases from V and 4 bases from J, the junction contained 3 bases not matched to a gene. The CDR3 coding sequence is TGTGCCTGGAGGACTAGCGGGCCGTACAATGAGCAGTTCTTC. Translation gives CAWRTSGPYNEQFF.

V is TRBV5-1 and J is TRBJ2-7; no reliable D call. CDR1 and CDR2 from the germline V gene are SGHRS and YFSETQ. Trimming shortened V by 4 bases and J by 0 bases, and 11 bases separated the two germline ends. The CDR3 has 14 amino acids. CDR3 sequence: CASSTGPNSYEQYF. The CDR3 DNA is TGCGCCAGCAGCACCGGACCAAACTCCTACGAGCAGTACTTC.